This TCR beta chain comes out of a study of T cell responses to AZD1222 COVID-19 vaccine. The CDR3 has 13 residues. Germline-derived CDR1 and CDR2 are LNHDA and SQIVND (reference sequence). Trimming removed 2 bases from V and 0 bases from J, with 4 bases in between. Measured with immunoSEQ multiplex PCR; TCRdb has only the in-frame clones, and not every one. Of 99,000 or so clones listed, roughly 90% were seen once; the top ten hold about 2.3%. Sample: peripheral blood, taken on day 0 of AZD1222 vaccination. The rearrangement joins TRBV19 to TRBJ1-1; D unclear. The sequence was obtained from an adult in good health. The CDR3 sequence: CASSIMMNTEAFF. The CDR3 DNA reads as TGTGCCAGTAGTATAATGATGAACACTGAAGCTTTCTTT.